This TCR beta chain emerged from a study of response to subunit inactivated influenza vaccine. The CDR3 loop spans 17 amino acids. V was pared by 1 base and J by 9 bases, with 15 bases of the junction left unmatched. From germline, CDR1 is SGHAT and CDR2 FQNNGV. TCRdb itself ran the RT-PCR reads through MiXCR, one entry per CDR3 protein. The sample includes 500,000 to 600,000 distinct CDR3 sequences, about 10% seen only once; the top ten take roughly 9.6%. The same specimen was also included in a second study, on T cells expressing NK-cell markers. According to that study: UMIs accompanied the 5'RACE template switching by which TCR beta cDNA was made.

The clonotype was recovered from a man aged 50-59 years who received an inactivated influenza vaccine. This material consisted of PBMCs from blood, taken on the day of vaccination. V usage is TRBV11-2 and J usage is TRBJ2-1, with TRBD1 matching over 7 bases. This CDR3 reads CASSLVFRLGNRGEQFF. The CDR3 DNA is TGTGCCAGCAGCTTAGTATTTCGGCTAGGGAACAGGGGTGAGCAGTTCTTC.